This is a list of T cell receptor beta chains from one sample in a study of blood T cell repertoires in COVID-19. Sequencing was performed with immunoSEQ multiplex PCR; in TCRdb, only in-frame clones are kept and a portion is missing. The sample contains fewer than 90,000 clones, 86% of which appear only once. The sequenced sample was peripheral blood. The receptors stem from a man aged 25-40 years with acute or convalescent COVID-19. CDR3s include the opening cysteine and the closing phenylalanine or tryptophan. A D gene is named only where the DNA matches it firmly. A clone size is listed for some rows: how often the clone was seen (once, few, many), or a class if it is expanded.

TGCGCCAGCAGCCAGGTCGGAGGAGGCCTAGCCGGGGAGCTGTTTTTT,CASSQVGGGLAGELFF,-,TRBV4-3,TRBJ2-2,-
TGTGCCATCAGTGAGTCTCCAGGGGACAAAAACACCATATATTTT,CAISESPGDKNTIYF,-,TRBV10-3,TRBJ1-3,-
TGTGCCAGTAGTCCGGGACTAGCGTCTATCTACGAGCAGTACTTC,CASSPGLASIYEQYF,-,TRBV19,TRBJ2-7,TRBD2
TGTGCCAGCAAGGGACTTCCTAATGAAAAACTGTTTTTT,CASKGLPNEKLFF,few,TRBV2,TRBJ1-4,-
TGTGCCAGCTCTGCGACTAGCGGGGCTAGCACAGATACGCAGTATTTT,CASSATSGASTDTQYF,-,TRBV18,TRBJ2-3,TRBD2
TGTGCCAGCAGCGCACCGGGACAGGGAGAAAAACTGTTTTTT,CASSAPGQGEKLFF,-,TRBV9,TRBJ1-4,TRBD1
TGTGCCACCGCACGAGGCGGTAGCGGGAGAAACACCGGGGAGCTGTTTTTT,CATARGGSGRNTGELFF,once,TRBV11-2,TRBJ2-2,TRBD2
TGTGCCAGTAGGTTGGGGGGAATAAACACTGAAGCTTTCTTT,CASRLGGINTEAFF,-,TRBV19,TRBJ1-1,-
TGCGCCAGCAACAACCCGCCGCGGACAGGGGTCACCGGGGAGCTGTTTTTT,CASNNPPRTGVTGELFF,-,TRBV5-1,TRBJ2-2,TRBD1
TGTGCCAGCAGTTGGGGGGAGACGGCCGGGGAGCTGTTTTTT,CASSWGETAGELFF,-,TRBV6-5,TRBJ2-2,-
TGCGCCAGCAGCCAACCCTCGGACAGGGATCGGCGCAATCAGCCCCAGCATTTT,CASSQPSDRDRRNQPQHF,-,TRBV4-1,TRBJ1-5,TRBD1
TGTGCTCGACAGGTGTGGGGCGCGACAGATACGCAGTATTTT,CARQVWGATDTQYF,-,TRBV9,TRBJ2-3,-
TGTGCCAGCAGTTTGCTAGTCCTCGGACAGCCGACCCACAGCCATAGCAATCAGCCCCAGCATTTT,CASSLLVLGQPTHSHSNQPQHF,-,TRBV28,TRBJ1-5,-
TGCGCCAGCAGCTTGGGCGCTAGGGGCCTTAATGAAAAACTGTTTTTT,CASSLGARGLNEKLFF,few,TRBV5-1,TRBJ1-4,-
TGTGCCAGCAGCTTGGTTGCTAGCGGGAGCCATGAGCAGTTCTTC,CASSLVASGSHEQFF,-,TRBV5-8,TRBJ2-1,TRBD2
TGTGCCAGCAGTTCGTACAGGGGGCGGAACACTGAAGCTTTCTTT,CASSSYRGRNTEAFF,-,TRBV28,TRBJ1-1,TRBD1
TGTGCCAGCAGCCCTAGGATCCTCTCTGGAAACACCATATATTTT,CASSPRILSGNTIYF,-,TRBV7-8,TRBJ1-3,-
TGTGCCAGCAGCGCTTCCAACTATGGCTACACCTTC,CASSASNYGYTF,-,TRBV9,TRBJ1-2,-
TGTGCCAGCAGTTCAACAGGGGTAGAGTCCTATAATTCACCCCTCCACTTT,CASSSTGVESYNSPLHF,-,TRBV27,TRBJ1-6,TRBD1
TGTGCCAGCAGCCTAACTAGCTCCCACAATGAGCAGTTCTTC,CASSLTSSHNEQFF,-,TRBV7-9,TRBJ2-1,-
TGTGCCAGCAGCCCACAAGAGACCCAGTACTTC,CASSPQETQYF,-,TRBV7-6,TRBJ2-5,-